A single sample gave rise to the 28 T cell receptor beta chains below, sequenced in a study of OX40 agonist ivuxolimab in advanced cancers. Clones were read by immunoSEQ multiplex PCR, and TCRdb kept only the in-frame ones, dropping some. The sample has fewer than 95,000 clones, about 92% seen once; the top ten hold less than 3.5%. Sequencing used CD4+ or CD8+ T cells sorted from blood, obtained in a trial of the OX40 agonist ivuxolimab. These receptors came from an adult with an advanced solid tumor such as melanoma, head and neck, liver or kidney cancer.

The CDR3, as DNA: TGTGCCAGCAGTTACACCCGGGACAGGGATTATGGCTACACCTTC. This gives the protein CASSYTRDRDYGYTF. The rearrangement joins TRBV6-5 to TRBJ1-2; the match to TRBD1 covers 9 bases. V dropped 2 bases and J dropped 5; count of bases not matched to a gene: 6. The CDR3 totals 15 residues. Germline-derived CDR1 and CDR2 are MNHEY and SVGAGI.

The chain couples TRBV7-3 to TRBJ2-1; 12 bases align to TRBD2. Trimming at V came to 0 bases and at J to 5 bases, leaving 11 bases not matched to a gene. In germline, CDR1 is SGHTA, CDR2 FQGTGA. The CDR3 is 19 amino acids. CDR3 sequence (DNA): TGTGCCAGCAGCTTAACGTTGGGAATACGGACTAGCGGGAACAATGAGCAGTTCTTC. Residues: CASSLTLGIRTSGNNEQFF.

The gene calls are TRBV30 and TRBJ2-7; D is perhaps TRBD1 (6 bases). This CDR3 has 14 amino acids. Trimming cost V 0 bases and J 5 bases, with 14 bases left between them. CDR1 is GTSNPN, CDR2 SVGIG, per germline (reference sequence). The CDR3 reads CAWSVGRGNHEQYF. CDR3 in DNA: TGTGCCTGGAGTGTAGGCAGGGGAAATCACGAGCAGTACTTC. The full variable domain, rest sourced from reference TRBV30 and TRBJ2-7, is SQTIHQWPATLVQPVGSPLSLECTVEGTSNPNLYWYRQAAGRGLQLLFYSVGIGQISSEVPQNLSASRPQDRQFILSSKKLLLSDSGFYLCAWSVGRGNHEQYFGPGTRLTVT.

The V gene is TRBV5-6, the J gene TRBJ2-1, with 9 bases aligning to TRBD2. V trimming: 2 bases; J trimming: 12 bases; junction bases outside the gene matches: 3. The CDR3 has 12 amino acids. Germline V gene sequence: CDR1 SGHDT, CDR2 YYEEEE. The CDR3 sequence is CASSFGAGGQFF. The CDR3 DNA reads TGTGCCAGCAGCTTTGGAGCGGGAGGGCAGTTCTTC.

The chain uses TRBV4-3 and TRBJ2-7; possibly TRBD1 for D (5 bases). The V and J ends lost 0 bases and 3 bases respectively, with 9 bases between them. The CDR3 is 14 amino acids. Germline CDR1 is LGHNA and CDR2 is YSLEER. The CDR3 coding sequence is TGCGCCAGCAGCCAAGAGGGCCAGGGCTACGAGCAGTACTTC. This encodes CASSQEGQGYEQYF.

This rearrangement joins TRBV11-2 to TRBJ1-5, with a weak D call TRBD1 (5 bases). Trimming removed 4 bases at V and 2 bases at J, with 9 bases between. This CDR3 comprises 14 residues. Germline loops: CDR1 SGHAT, CDR2 FQNNGV. The CDR3 sequence is CASSSTGGNQPQHF. The DNA of the CDR3 is TGTGCCAGCAGCTCAACAGGTGGCAATCAGCCCCAGCATTTT. Supplemented by reference TRBV11-2 and TRBJ1-5, the full variable domain reads EAGVAQSPRYKIIEKRQSVAFWCNPISGHATLYWYQQILGQGPKLLIQFQNNGVVDDSQLPKDRFSAERLKGVDSTLKIQPAKLEDSAVYLCASSSTGGNQPQHFGDGTRLSIL.

The rearrangement uses TRBV5-1 and TRBJ2-7; 10 nucleotides align to TRBD1. V shed 4 bases and J 2 bases; nucleotides not matched to a gene: 6. This CDR3 has 15 amino acids. The germline gives CDR1 SGHRS, CDR2 YFSETQ. The CDR3 nucleotides read TGCGCCAGCAGCCCAAGGGACAGGGGAGCCTACGAGCAGTACTTC. Protein sequence: CASSPRDRGAYEQYF.

The chain recombines TRBV6-6 with TRBJ2-3; no reliable D call. Germline lookup yields CDR1 MNHNY and CDR2 SVGAGI (reference sequence). V shed 4 bases and J shed 6 bases, with 2 bases lying between them. The CDR3 contains 10 residues. The CDR3 here is CASSSDTQYF. CDR3 nucleotide sequence: TGTGCCAGCAGTTCGGATACGCAGTATTTT.

The gene calls are TRBV29-1 and TRBJ2-1, with 9 positions matching TRBD2. The germline gives CDR1 SQVTM, CDR2 ANQGSEA. The CDR3 has 14 residues. V dropped 4 bases and J dropped 7; count of bases not matched to a gene: 8. CDR3 amino acids: CSVAGSGSRNEQFF. Written as DNA, the CDR3 is TGCAGCGTTGCTGGTAGCGGGAGTCGGAATGAGCAGTTCTTC.

This clone was counted a single time. This chain connects TRBV30 to TRBJ2-5; 10 positions match TRBD2. Looked up from germline, CDR1 is GTSNPN and CDR2 is SVGIG (reference sequence). This CDR3 spans 13 amino acids. Trimming cost V 4 bases and J 2 bases; bases outside gene matches: 1. CDR3 loop: CAWTGLAQETQYF. CDR3 in DNA: TGTGCCTGGACGGGACTAGCGCAAGAGACCCAGTACTTC.

The chain couples TRBV6-5 to TRBJ1-1; D remains unclear. Germline V gives CDR1 MNHEY, CDR2 SVGAGI. The CDR3 is 13 residues long. The germline V and J ends were trimmed by 5 bases and 1 base, with 8 bases remaining between them. As DNA, the CDR3 is TGTGCCAGCAGTGAGGGATCGAACACTGAAGCTTTCTTT. Its translation is CASSEGSNTEAFF.

This rearrangement joins TRBV27 to TRBJ2-3; a weak D match, TRBD1 (6 bases). V lost 0 bases and J 0 bases, leaving 16 bases between the germline ends. The CDR3 spans 18 residues. Germline assignment: CDR1 MNHEY and CDR2 SMNVEV (reference sequence). CDR3 sequence (DNA): TGTGCCAGCAGTTTATCCCCGATGGACAGACCTAGCACAGATACGCAGTATTTT. It codes for CASSLSPMDRPSTDTQYF.

The gene calls are TRBV6-1 and TRBJ2-3; 8 bases fit TRBD1. There are 15 residues in the CDR3. Germline assignment: CDR1 MNHNS and CDR2 SASEGT. The ends lost 3 bases at V and 1 base at J; junction bases unmatched: 3. Here the CDR3 reads CASSELDRGTDTQYF. The CDR3 DNA reads TGTGCCAGCAGTGAGTTGGACAGGGGCACAGATACGCAGTATTTT.

CDR3 amino acids: CASSVLFRTELETQYF. CDR3 DNA sequence: TGTGCCAGCAGTGTGCTCTTCCGGACAGAGCTAGAGACCCAGTACTTC. The chain has TRBV6-1 and TRBJ2-5; a weak D match, TRBD1 (6 bases). CDR3 size: 16 residues. V gave up 4 bases and J gave up 4 bases, with 19 bases separating them. Per the germline V gene, CDR1 is MNHNS and CDR2 is SASEGT.

As concerns this clone: This specimen includes other DNA sequences encoding the same CDR3. This chain links TRBV13 with TRBJ2-7; D gene ambiguous. CDR1 and CDR2 from the germline V gene are PRHDT and FYEKMQ (reference sequence). CDR3 size: 12 residues. Trimming took off 0 bases at V and 4 bases at J, with 4 bases between the two ends. Written as DNA, the CDR3 is TGTGCCAGCAGCTTAGGAAGGTACGAGCAGTACTTC. It yields the protein CASSLGRYEQYF.

The chain joins TRBV5-8 to TRBJ2-3; maybe TRBD1 (6 bases). CDR1 SGHTS and CDR2 YDEGEE come from the germline V gene. Trimming took off 4 bases at V and 1 base at J, with 13 bases between the two ends. The CDR3 loop spans 15 amino acids. As DNA, the CDR3 is TGTGCCAGCAGCGCCAGGGGCCAGGGCACAGATACGCAGTATTTT. Protein sequence: CASSARGQGTDTQYF.

The chain links TRBV5-8 to TRBJ2-7, with D uncertain. Germline lookup yields CDR1 SGHTS and CDR2 YDEGEE. The V end lost 4 bases, the J end lost 6 bases, and 8 bases lay between the germline ends. The CDR3 length is 11 residues. CDR3 protein: CASSTTREQYF. DNA of the CDR3: TGTGCCAGCAGCACAACACGCGAGCAGTACTTC.

V gene TRBV19 combines with J gene TRBJ1-3; 12 bases match TRBD1. Losses at the gene ends were 0 bases for V and 4 bases for J; bases not matched to a gene: 10. The CDR3 has 19 residues. The germline V gene encodes CDR1 LNHDA and CDR2 SQIVND (reference sequence). DNA of the CDR3: TGTGCCAGTAGTATAGAAATCGGGACAGGGGGCGCATCGGGAAACACCATATATTTT. Protein product: CASSIEIGTGGASGNTIYF. Complete variable domain (other parts from reference TRBV19 and TRBJ1-3): DGGITQSPKYLFRKEGQNVTLSCEQNLNHDAMYWYRQDPGQGLRLIYYSQIVNDFQKGDIAEGYSVSREKKESFPLTVTSAQKNPTAFYLCASSIEIGTGGASGNTIYFGEGSWLTVV.

This clone appeared a single time. V gene TRBV2 combines with J gene TRBJ2-7, with D unresolved. The CDR3 sequence is 10 residues long. The V gene's germline CDR1 is SNHLY and CDR2 FYNNEI. Trimming removed 1 base from V and 9 bases from J, with 4 bases in between. The CDR3 protein is CASSEEGQYF. The CDR3 coding sequence is TGTGCCAGCAGTGAAGAGGGGCAGTACTTC.

The chain recombines TRBV1 with TRBJ1-2. TRBV1 is assigned pseudogene status. CDR3 size: 17 residues. CDR3 amino acids: CTSSQDVRTTTLHGYTF. Written as DNA, the CDR3 is TGCACCAGCAGCCAAGACGTGAGGACGACTACTCTTCATGGCTACACCTTC.

The chain couples TRBV19 to TRBJ2-1; D is ambiguous. This CDR3 region has 14 residues. The germline gives CDR1 LNHDA, CDR2 SQIVND (reference sequence). V was clipped by 5 bases and J by 6 bases, with 14 bases between them. The CDR3: CASSGLPLFNEQFF. DNA for the CDR3: TGTGCCAGTAGTGGGCTTCCCCTATTCAATGAGCAGTTCTTC.

The J gene is TRBJ2-7, the V gene TRBV7-9, with 10 bases that match TRBD2. Per germline, CDR1 SEHNR and CDR2 FQNEAQ (reference sequence). The CDR3 is 17 amino acids. Trimming cost V 1 base and J 4 bases; bases outside gene matches: 10. CDR3 coding DNA: TGTGCCAGCAGCTTAGGCCCCCCGGCTAGCGGGAGATACGAGCAGTACTTC. This gives the protein CASSLGPPASGRYEQYF.

A few counts support this clone. The V call is TRBV7-9, the J call TRBJ1-2; tentatively, D is TRBD1 (6 bases). Trimming took 5 bases from V and 0 from J, leaving 13 bases between them. The germline gives CDR1 SEHNR, CDR2 FQNEAQ (reference sequence). The CDR3 has 15 residues. CDR3 DNA sequence: TGTGCCAGCAGCCCAACCACAGGGACTAACTATGGCTACACCTTC. This gives the protein CASSPTTGTNYGYTF. The variable domain in full, completed from reference TRBV7-9 and TRBJ1-2, reads DTGVSQNPRHKITKRGQNVTFRCDPISEHNRLYWYRQTLGQGPEFLTYFQNEAQLEKSRLLSDRFSAERPKGSFSTLEIQRTEQGDSAMYLCASSPTTGTNYGYTFGSGTRLTVV.

The rearrangement joins TRBV29-1 to TRBJ2-7; 9 nucleotides agree with TRBD1. V trimming: 7 bases; J trimming: 3 bases; junction bases outside the gene matches: 7. Germline V gene data show CDR1 as SQVTM and CDR2 as ANQGSEA. This CDR3 comprises 13 residues. CDR3 nucleotides: TGCAGCGCATACACAGGGGGCGGCTACGAGCAGTACTTC. Protein: CSAYTGGGYEQYF.

V gene TRBV13 combines with J gene TRBJ2-5; D remains unclear. The J call is doubtful: the DNA matches TRBJ2-7 better. This CDR3 spans 15 amino acids. Per germline, CDR1 PRHDT and CDR2 FYEKMQ (reference sequence). The CDR3 sequence: CASTIRGYLNHEQYF. The CDR3 region has the DNA TGTGCCAGCACCATCCGAGGCTACCTGAACCACGAGCAGTACTTC.

This rearrangement joins TRBV11-2 to TRBJ1-2, with D unresolved. Germline values: CDR1 SGHAT, CDR2 FQNNGV. V was pared by 3 bases and J by 2 bases, with 10 bases between. The CDR3 sequence is 14 residues long. CDR3 residues: CASSFPGENYGYTF. The CDR3 DNA is TGTGCCAGCAGCTTCCCAGGAGAGAACTATGGCTACACCTTC.

The V gene is TRBV11-2, the J gene TRBJ2-7; 9 nucleotides agree with TRBD1. The CDR3 loop spans 15 amino acids. V dropped 0 bases and J dropped 5; count of bases not matched to a gene: 5. CDR1 is SGHAT and CDR2 is FQNNGV in the germline V gene. The DNA for the CDR3 is TGTGCCAGCAGCTTAGACCCGGGACAGGGTAACGAGCAGTACTTC. This encodes CASSLDPGQGNEQYF.

The chain joins TRBV5-6 to TRBJ2-1, with TRBD2 matching over 11 bases. Per germline, CDR1 SGHDT and CDR2 YYEEEE. J was trimmed by 6 bases and V by 2 bases; bases with no gene match: 4. The CDR3 totals 15 residues. The CDR3 sequence is CASSFLAGGFNEQFF. CDR3 nucleotide sequence: TGTGCCAGCAGCTTTCTAGCGGGAGGTTTCAATGAGCAGTTCTTC.